This TCR beta chain was profiled in a study of T cell responses to AZD1222 COVID-19 vaccine. Germline-derived CDR1 and CDR2 are MDHEN and SYDVKM. Trimming stripped 5 bases from V and 2 bases from J, with 7 bases between. This CDR3 comprises 14 residues. The repertoire was sequenced with immunoSEQ multiplex PCR; TCRdb's copy has only in-frame clones and lacks some. Of approximately 110,000 clones in the sample, 88% are singletons; the top ten hold 4% to 5.5%. The material sequenced was peripheral blood, taken on day 0 of AZD1222 vaccination. This chain links TRBV28 with TRBJ1-6, with D unclear. This TCR was sampled from an adult in good health. CDR3 coding DNA: TGTGCCAGCAGTCCGGGTCCCTATAATTCACCCCTCCACTTT. Translating gives CASSPGPYNSPLHF.